The sequence of this TCR beta chain was determined in a study of T cells expressing NK-cell markers (dated by TCRdb to 2019 to 2021). Notes on the research overall: In sorted CD3+CD56+NKG2C+, CD3+CD56+NKG2C- and CD3+CD56-NKG2C+ T-cell subsets from 7 to 9 donors, TCR beta-chain repertoires were profiled. Seven of the eight sequenced donors were HCMV-seropositive and one was HCMV-seronegative. The eight sequenced donors were randomly selected healthy volunteers, three men and five women. Libraries were sequenced as 2 x 150 bp reads on Illumina HiSeq 2000/2500, MiSeq or NextSeq. What the study reported, not specific to this receptor: Whether the expanded NKG2C-expressing T cell clones were specific for HCMV antigens was left unclear. Those dominant clonotypes were again the most abundant among CD3+CD56-NKG2C+ cells in several donors, at about 25-60.1%. In several donors, the dominant CD3+CD56+NKG2C+ clonotypes were found to rank among the top 10 CD8+ clonotypes and to make up roughly 1.0-7.0% of CD8+ T cells.

Instrument on record: Illumina HiSeq 2000. TCR beta cDNA libraries were made by 5'RACE template switching that added a universal primer site and unique molecular identifiers. cDNA synthesis was primed from the TCR beta constant segment and was followed by two successive PCR amplification steps. In the original analysis: MIGEC was used to demultiplex reads and group the reads by UMI, and MiTCR was used to assemble and quantify clonotypes. Only TCR cDNA sequences supported by at least two reads were kept to exclude erroneous sequences. The tcR package was used for downstream repertoire analysis, with clonotypes matched between fractions based on CDR3 nucleotide sequence plus V segment. VDJmatch was used to annotate antigen specificity against VDJdb, with one amino acid substitution allowed in CDR3. The reads underwent TCRdb reprocessing, giving one record for each CDR3 protein sequence and no DNA. The V and J calls, along with clone size, are taken from TCRdb and not from the paper's own processing. The sample table includes 500,000 to 700,000 distinct CDR3 sequences. Approximately 3.6% of the sample belongs to the ten largest clones.

Of note for this clonotype: What this receptor recognizes is not known.

To determine HCMV serostatus, a commercial ELISA kit was used to detect HCMV-specific IgG in serum. Ficoll density gradient centrifugation was used to isolate peripheral blood mononuclear cells from blood. The clonotype was recovered from a man aged 18 to 29 in good health. Donor details come from another sample of the same person, matched by shared clones. The sequencing sample was made of blood T cells: a sorted CD56 or NKG2C T cell subset, CD4+ or CD8+ T cells, or bulk PBMC T cells (not recorded which).

The CDR3 protein sequence reads: CASYRGQGTHEQFF. This chain joins TRBV12-3 or TRBV12-4 to TRBJ2-1; TCRdb's D call, TRBD1, is unchecked because there is no DNA. The CDR3 spans 14 residues, from the cysteine through the phenylalanine. DNA is not on record.